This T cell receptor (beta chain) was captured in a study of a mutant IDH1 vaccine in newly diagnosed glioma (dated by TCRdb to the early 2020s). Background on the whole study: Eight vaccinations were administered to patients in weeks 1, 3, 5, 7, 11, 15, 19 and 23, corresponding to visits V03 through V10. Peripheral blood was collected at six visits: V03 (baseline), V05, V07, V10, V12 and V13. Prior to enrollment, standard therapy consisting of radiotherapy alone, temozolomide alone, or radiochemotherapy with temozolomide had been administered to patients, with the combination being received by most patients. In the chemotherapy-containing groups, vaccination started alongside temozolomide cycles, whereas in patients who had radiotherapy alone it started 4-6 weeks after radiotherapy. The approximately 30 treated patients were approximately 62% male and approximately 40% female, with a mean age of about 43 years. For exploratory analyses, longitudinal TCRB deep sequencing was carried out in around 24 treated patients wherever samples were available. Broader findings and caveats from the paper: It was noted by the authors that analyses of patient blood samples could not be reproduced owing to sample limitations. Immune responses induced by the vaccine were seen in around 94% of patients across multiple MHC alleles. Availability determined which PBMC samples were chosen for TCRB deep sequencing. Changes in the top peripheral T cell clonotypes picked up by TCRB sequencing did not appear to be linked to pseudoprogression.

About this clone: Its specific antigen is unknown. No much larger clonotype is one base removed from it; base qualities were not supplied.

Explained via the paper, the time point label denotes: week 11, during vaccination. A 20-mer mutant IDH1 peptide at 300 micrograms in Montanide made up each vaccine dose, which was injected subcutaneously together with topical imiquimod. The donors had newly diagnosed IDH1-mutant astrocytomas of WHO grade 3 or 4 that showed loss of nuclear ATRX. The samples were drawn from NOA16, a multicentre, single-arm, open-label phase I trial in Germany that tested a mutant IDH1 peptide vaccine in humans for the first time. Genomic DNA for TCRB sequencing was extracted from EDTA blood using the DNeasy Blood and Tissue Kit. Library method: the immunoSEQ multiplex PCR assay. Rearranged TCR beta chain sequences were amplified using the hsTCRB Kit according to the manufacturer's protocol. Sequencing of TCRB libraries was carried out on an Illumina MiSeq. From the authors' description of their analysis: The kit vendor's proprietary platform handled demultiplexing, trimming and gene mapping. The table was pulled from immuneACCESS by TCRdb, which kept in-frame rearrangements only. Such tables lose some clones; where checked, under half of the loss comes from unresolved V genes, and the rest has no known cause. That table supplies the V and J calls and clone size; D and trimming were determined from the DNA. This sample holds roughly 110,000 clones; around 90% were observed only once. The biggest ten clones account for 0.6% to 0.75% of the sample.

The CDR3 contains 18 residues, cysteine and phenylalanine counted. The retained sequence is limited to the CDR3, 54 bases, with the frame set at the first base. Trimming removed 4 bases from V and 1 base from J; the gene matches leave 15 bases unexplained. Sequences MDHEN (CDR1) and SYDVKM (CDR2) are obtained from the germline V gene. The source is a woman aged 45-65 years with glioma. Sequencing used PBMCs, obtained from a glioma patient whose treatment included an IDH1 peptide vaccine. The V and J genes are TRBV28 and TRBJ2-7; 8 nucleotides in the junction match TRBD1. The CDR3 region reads CASSSPRVRRQGSYEQYF. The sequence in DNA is TGTGCCAGCAGTTCCCCTCGTGTCCGCCGACAGGGGTCCTACGAGCAGTACTTC.